A selection of T cell receptor beta chains follows, all from one sample in a study of CD8 T cells in ankylosing spondylitis. TCRdb redid the calling of the 5' RACE reads with MiXCR, one entry per CDR3 protein. The sample has 160,000 or so distinct CDR3 sequences, around 9.6% seen once. Sequenced input: blood, either unsorted or a sorted T cell fraction (not recorded which). These receptors were collected from a female donor with ankylosing spondylitis or in good health (not recorded which). Both conserved end residues are part of each CDR3. The order of the fields is D gene, clone size, V gene, J gene, CDR3 protein, CDR3 DNA. D genes are given only for firm matches. Clone size is not always given. Where it is, it says once, few, many or a class for expanded clones.

NA	few	TRBV7-9	TRBJ2-5	CASSPLGQRETQYF	TGTGCCAGCAGCCCGCTAGGACAGCGGGAGACCCAGTACTTC
TRBD1	few	TRBV29-1	TRBJ1-2	CSVGDRGRGHGYTF	TGCAGCGTTGGGGACAGGGGTAGAGGACACGGCTACACCTTC
NA	few	TRBV27	TRBJ2-3	CASTEASTDTQYF	TGTGCCAGCACCGAGGCTAGCACAGATACGCAGTATTTT
NA	few	TRBV7-9	TRBJ2-2	CASSFIGEELFF	TGTGCCAGCAGCTTCATCGGGGAGGAGCTGTTTTTT
TRBD1	few	TRBV20-1	TRBJ2-7	CSAPGQGFYEQYF	TGCAGTGCTCCGGGACAGGGGTTTTACGAGCAGTACTTC
NA	few	TRBV20-1	TRBJ2-1	CSALGPLGRSSYNEQFF	TGCAGTGCCCTCGGACCCCTAGGAAGAAGCTCCTACAATGAGCAGTTCTTC
NA	NA	TRBV7-9	TRBJ2-7	CASSLTGQSYEQYF	TGTGCCAGCAGCTTGACAGGACAAAGCTACGAGCAGTACTTC
NA	NA	TRBV4-2	TRBJ1-1	CASSQDWDTEAFF	TGTGCCAGCAGCCAAGATTGGGATACTGAAGCTTTCTTT
NA	many	TRBV11-2	TRBJ2-1	CASSGDSREQFF	TGTGCCAGCAGCGGCGATAGCAGGGAGCAGTTCTTC
TRBD2	NA	TRBV27	TRBJ2-2	CASSWTSGNPGTGELFF	TGTGCCAGCAGTTGGACTAGCGGGAACCCGGGCACCGGGGAGCTGTTTTTT
NA	few	TRBV15	TRBJ2-1	CATSLHVSNEQFF	TGTGCCACCAGCCTGCACGTCTCGAATGAGCAGTTCTTC
NA	NA	TRBV5-5	TRBJ2-2	CATEGIGAGELFF	TGTGCCACCGAGGGGATAGGTGCCGGGGAGCTGTTTTTT
NA	NA	TRBV21-1	TRBJ2-3	CASSRVPSDTQYF	TGTGCCAGCAGCCGAGTGCCCTCAGATACGCAGTATTTT
TRBD2	few	TRBV11-2	TRBJ2-5	CASRTGLAGVETQYF	TGTGCCAGCCGAACCGGACTAGCGGGAGTCGAGACCCAGTACTTC
TRBD2	many	TRBV7-8	TRBJ2-7	CASKTSGGSYEQYF	TGTGCCAGCAAGACTAGCGGGGGCTCCTACGAGCAGTACTTC
NA	NA	TRBV7-9	TRBJ2-1	CASSLAPGPPGNEQFF	TGTGCCAGCAGCCTCGCCCCAGGGCCGCCGGGCAATGAGCAGTTCTTC
NA	many	TRBV4-3	TRBJ2-1	CASSQDGRNEQFF	TGCGCCAGCAGCCAAGATGGGAGGAATGAGCAGTTCTTC
TRBD2	few	TRBV11-2	TRBJ2-3	CASSKDSSVEGGPWDTQYF	TGTGCCAGCAGCAAGGATTCGTCAGTTGAGGGAGGGCCTTGGGATACGCAGTATTTT
NA	NA	TRBV5-6	TRBJ1-1	CASSLVTGSETEAFF	TGTGCCAGCAGCTTGGTAACAGGGTCGGAGACTGAAGCTTTCTTT
NA	NA	TRBV28	TRBJ2-1	CASSPLRNQFFSSYNEQFF	TGTGCCAGCAGTCCCCTCCGTAACCAATTCTTTAGCTCCTACAATGAGCAGTTCTTC
NA	many	TRBV28	TRBJ1-1	CASSLFREGDMNTEAFF	TGTGCCAGCAGTTTATTTAGGGAAGGGGACATGAACACTGAAGCTTTCTTT
NA	few	TRBV5-1	TRBJ2-2	CASSLVGDLNTGELFF	TGCGCCAGCAGCTTGGTGGGGGACCTGAACACCGGGGAGCTGTTTTTT
NA	few	TRBV9	TRBJ2-6	CASSVASSGANVLTF	TGTGCCAGCAGCGTAGCTAGCTCCGGGGCCAACGTCCTGACTTTC